Shown below are 3 T cell receptor beta chains from a single sample sequenced in a study of T cell repertoires in cytomegalovirus infection. TCRdb passed the reads through MiXCR, listing each CDR3 protein once. The sample gives 250,000 to 300,000 distinct CDR3 sequences, around 15% of which show up once; 8.5% to 9% is in the top ten. Sample: PBMCs. These TCRs come from a human donor in good health (CMV status not recorded). Some clones in this sample may be carry-over from other donors' samples.

This clonotype was found a few times. This chain joins TRBV9 and TRBJ2-1; 11 nucleotides line up with TRBD1. With V trimmed by 3 bases and J by 6 bases, 8 bases remained unmatched. CDR3 length equals 16 residues. The germline V gene encodes CDR1 SGDLS and CDR2 YYNGEE. The CDR3 region has the DNA TGTGCCAGCAGCGGCATCCCCGGACAGGGGGCCAATGAGCAGTTCTTC. Amino acid sequence: CASSGIPGQGANEQFF.

This clonotype occurred many times. The CDR3: CSVGPPLRLQRANYGYTF. In nucleotides, the CDR3 is TGCAGCGTTGGCCCGCCTTTGAGGCTCCAGAGAGCTAACTATGGCTACACCTTC. The V call is TRBV29-1, the J call TRBJ1-2; D is unclear. Trimming pared 4 bases from V and 0 bases from J, leaving 24 bases between. This CDR3 contains 18 residues. CDR1 SQVTM and CDR2 ANQGSEA come from the germline V gene.

Points on this clonotype: A clone one base away is much larger, so this may be a read error. V usage is TRBV6-1 and J usage is TRBJ2-2; 8 bases are a match to TRBD2. The CDR3 covers 18 residues. The germline CDR1 and CDR2 sequences are MNHNS and SASEGT. The trim removed 5 bases at V and 3 bases at J, leaving 14 bases unmatched. The CDR3 nucleotides are TGTGCCAGCAGTTATGCAGGGCGAAGCGGGGGAGACACCGGGGAGCTGTTTTTT. Its translation is CASSYAGRSGGDTGELFF.